This TCR beta chain was retrieved from a study of blood T cell repertoires in COVID-19. The germline CDR1 and CDR2 sequences are LNHDA and SQIVND (reference sequence). The CDR3 is 15 residues long. The J segment lost 5 bases and the V segment lost 4 bases, leaving 8 bases of the junction unmatched. Authors' processing steps: Amplification of reference gene primers provided the estimated nucleated cell counts. TCRdb's table, derived via immunoSEQ multiplex PCR, lists solely in-frame clones and lacks some. The V and J calls and clone size were taken over from that table, and D and trimming were inferred from the DNA. The sample contains around 60,000 clones, 84% of which appear only once.

The sample taken for sequencing was peripheral blood. The J gene is TRBJ2-4, the V gene TRBV19, with 7 bases that match TRBD1. The TCR sequence derives from a woman between 55 and 75 years old with acute or convalescent COVID-19. CDR3 bases: TGTGCCAGTAGTAAAATCTGGGACAGTCAAAACATTCAGTACTTC. It yields the protein CASSKIWDSQNIQYF.